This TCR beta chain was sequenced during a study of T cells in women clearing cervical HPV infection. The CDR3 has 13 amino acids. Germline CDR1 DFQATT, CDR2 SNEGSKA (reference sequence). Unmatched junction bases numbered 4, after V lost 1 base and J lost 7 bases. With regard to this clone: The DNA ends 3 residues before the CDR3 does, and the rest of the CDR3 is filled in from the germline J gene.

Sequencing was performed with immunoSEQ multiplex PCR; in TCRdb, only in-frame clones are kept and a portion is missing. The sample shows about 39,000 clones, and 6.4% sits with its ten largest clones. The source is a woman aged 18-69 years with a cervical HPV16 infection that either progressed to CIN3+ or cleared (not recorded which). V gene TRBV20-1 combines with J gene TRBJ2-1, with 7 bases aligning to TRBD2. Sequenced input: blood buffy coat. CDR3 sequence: CSARVTGGNEQFF. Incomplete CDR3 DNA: TGCAGTGCTAGAGTAACCGGGGGGAATGAG.